These 15 T cell receptor beta chains share one sample of origin, sequenced in a study of T cells in Graves' hyperthyroidism and ophthalmopathy. RNA transcripts were the template for amplifying TCR beta CDR3 regions. HTBI primers were the set used in a first-round RT-PCR of the TCR CDR3. One entry per CDR3 protein, called by TCRdb with MiXCR from the multiplex PCR reads. Of 350,000 or so distinct CDR3 sequences in the sample, over 20% are singletons; the top ten hold 50%. Sequenced sample: blood. These receptors all stem from a woman aged 45-60 years with Graves' hyperthyroidism.

This chain uses TRBV19 with TRBJ1-2; 7 nucleotides align to TRBD1. The CDR3 is 15 amino acids. Germline-derived CDR1 and CDR2 are LNHDA and SQIVND (reference sequence). V gave up 7 bases and J gave up 7 bases; unmatched junction bases: 15. CDR3 in DNA: TGTGCCAGTAAGAACGCGCTAAGGGGGCGCTCTGGCTACACCTTC. The encoded protein is CASKNALRGRSGYTF.

This clonotype occurred a few times. CDR3: CASGLDTAGEQYF. DNA for the CDR3: TGTGCTAGTGGTTTGGACACCGCGGGGGAGCAGTACTTC. The V call is TRBV12-5, the J call TRBJ2-7, with TRBD2 as a possible D gene (6 bases). Germline CDR1 reads LGHNT; CDR2 reads FRNRAP. Trimming stripped 1 base from V and 7 bases from J, with 11 bases between. CDR3 length: 13 residues.

This clonotype was found a few times. CDR3 region: CASSDYRAPNYEQFF. CDR3 nucleotides: TGTGCCAGCAGTGACTACAGGGCCCCAAATTATGAGCAGTTCTTC. This sequence joins TRBV6-4 and TRBJ2-1, with D possibly TRBD1 on 6 matching bases. V lost 1 base and J 8 bases, leaving 15 bases between the germline ends. Germline values: CDR1 MRHNA, CDR2 SNTAGT. The CDR3 runs to 15 residues.

This clonotype was picked up many times. The chain uses TRBV18 and TRBJ2-3; 12 nucleotides line up with TRBD1. V trimming: 2 bases; J trimming: 7 bases; junction bases outside the gene matches: 4. Germline CDR1 is KGHSH and CDR2 is LQKENI. This CDR3 spans 15 amino acids. The CDR3 DNA reads as TGTGCCAGCTCACCAGGGACAGGGGGCCTGAATACGCAGTATTTT. Protein: CASSPGTGGLNTQYF.

This chain joins TRBV19 and TRBJ1-2, with a tentative D call TRBD1 (5 bases). Germline assignment: CDR1 LNHDA and CDR2 SQIVND (reference sequence). The V end lost 5 bases, the J end lost 4 bases, and 17 bases lay between the germline ends. The CDR3 loop spans 15 amino acids. The CDR3: CASSEGKFQPYGYTF. CDR3 DNA: TGTGCCAGTAGTGAGGGGAAGTTCCAACCCTATGGCTACACCTTC.

V is TRBV30 and J is TRBJ2-3; perhaps TRBD2 as D (5 bases). Trimming cost V 0 bases and J 6 bases, with 13 bases left between them. CDR3 length equals 14 residues. From germline, CDR1 is GTSNPN and CDR2 SVGIG (reference sequence). In DNA form, the CDR3 reads TGTGCCTGGAGTGTCGGGGTAGGCGCCGATACGCAGTATTTT. Its translation is CAWSVGVGADTQYF. The entire variable domain, with the rest obtained from reference TRBV30 and TRBJ2-3, is as follows: SQTIHQWPATLVQPVGSPLSLECTVEGTSNPNLYWYRQAAGRGLQLLFYSVGIGQISSEVPQNLSASRPQDRQFILSSKKLLLSDSGFYLCAWSVGVGADTQYFGPGTRLTVL.

This clonotype showed up many times. V gene TRBV18 combines with J gene TRBJ2-2, with 9 bases fitting TRBD2. Germline CDR1 and CDR2: KGHSH and LQKENI. This CDR3 contains 16 residues. V dropped 0 bases and J dropped 6; count of bases not matched to a gene: 5. CDR3 DNA sequence: TGTGCCAGCTCACCACCGAGAGCGGGAGGTTCCGGGGAGCTGTTTTTT. Its protein product is CASSPPRAGGSGELFF. The entire variable domain, with the rest obtained from reference TRBV18 and TRBJ2-2, is as follows: NAGVMQNPRHLVRRRGQEARLRCSPMKGHSHVYWYRQLPEEGLKFMVYLQKENIIDESGMPKERFSAEFPKEGPSILRIQQVVRGDSAAYFCASSPPRAGGSGELFFGEGSRLTVL.

This clonotype appeared many times. CDR3: CASSLNPSSSEQYF. For the CDR3, the DNA is TGTGCCAGCAGCTTGAACCCCTCCTCTAGCGAGCAGTACTTC. The rearrangement uses TRBV5-5 and TRBJ2-7; D is unresolved. The germline V gene has CDR1 SGHKS and CDR2 YYEKEE (reference sequence). The CDR3 spans 14 residues. The ends were cut back, 1 base at V and 6 bases at J, with 14 bases in the middle.

This clonotype came up a few times. The chain has TRBV7-8 and TRBJ1-5, with D possibly being TRBD1 (5 bases). Trimming stripped 1 base from V and 6 bases from J, with 16 bases between. Looked up from germline, CDR1 is SGHVS and CDR2 is FQNEAQ. The CDR3 extends over 16 amino acids. The CDR3 nucleotides are TGTGCCAGCAGCTTAGGCGTAGGGGCTGGTAGTCAGCCCCAGCATTTT. Amino acids: CASSLGVGAGSQPQHF. The full variable domain, its missing parts supplied by reference TRBV7-8 and TRBJ1-5, is GAGVSQSPRYKVAKRGQDVALRCDPISGHVSLFWYQQALGQGPEFLTYFQNEAQLDKSGLPSDRFFAERPEGSVSTLKIQRTQQEDSAVYLCASSLGVGAGSQPQHFGDGTRLSIL.

V is TRBV20-1 and J is TRBJ2-3; D is tentatively TRBD1 or TRBD2 (5 bases each). Trimming took off 6 bases at V and 1 base at J, with 20 bases between the two ends. The CDR3 is made up of 16 amino acids. Germline V gene data show CDR1 as DFQATT and CDR2 as SNEGSKA (reference sequence). CDR3 amino acids: CSAADLGRGGTDTQYF. CDR3 DNA sequence: TGCAGTGCAGCGGATCTCGGCCGGGGCGGCACAGATACGCAGTATTTT.

The table lists this clonotype with a count of one. V usage is TRBV7-3 and J usage is TRBJ2-1; D remains ambiguous. The V gene lost 5 bases and the J gene lost 8 bases, with 16 bases spanning the gap. Germline assignment: CDR1 SGHTA and CDR2 FQGTGA. CDR3 length: 14 amino acids. The CDR3 DNA is TGTGCCAGCAGCCACAATGGGGATACGGATGAGCAGTTCTTC. It is translated as CASSHNGDTDEQFF.

This clonotype was detected ten times or more. The chain has TRBV12-3 or TRBV12-4 and TRBJ2-7; 10 nucleotides line up with TRBD2. This CDR3 has 20 residues. J was trimmed by 2 bases and V by 6 bases; bases with no gene match: 22. CDR3 protein: CASSPSTLAGVDSYTYEQYF. The CDR3 bases are TGTGCCAGCAGCCCTTCCACTCTAGCGGGGGTGGATTCATACACCTACGAGCAGTACTTC.

This clonotype was seen at least ten times. The rearrangement joins TRBV7-9 to TRBJ2-1, with D hard to call. V lost 4 bases to trimming and J lost 8 bases, with 12 bases between them. This CDR3 is 13 amino acids long. Germline CDR1 and CDR2: SEHNR and FQNEAQ (reference sequence). Here the CDR3 reads CASSSPRVYEQFF. CDR3 DNA sequence: TGTGCCAGCAGCTCACCAAGGGTATATGAGCAGTTCTTC.

This clonotype came up many times. V gene TRBV3-1 combines with J gene TRBJ2-7; D unresolved. Germline V CDR1 and CDR2: LGHDT, YNNKEL (reference sequence). CDR3 size: 13 residues. Between the trimmed V and J ends, which lost 5 bases and 4 bases, there was a span of 12 bases. In nucleotides, the CDR3 is TGTGCCAGCAGCGGCTATGCCGATTACGAGCAGTACTTC. Its translation: CASSGYADYEQYF.

The chain joins TRBV9 to TRBJ2-2; 9 bases fit TRBD1. From germline, CDR1 is SGDLS and CDR2 YYNGEE. CDR3 length: 18 amino acids. Trimming at V came to 0 bases and at J to 4 bases, leaving 10 bases not matched to a gene. CDR3 DNA: TGTGCCAGCAGCGTAGCTGGACAGGGGTCTCGAGGCACCGGGGAGCTGTTTTTT. Residues: CASSVAGQGSRGTGELFF.